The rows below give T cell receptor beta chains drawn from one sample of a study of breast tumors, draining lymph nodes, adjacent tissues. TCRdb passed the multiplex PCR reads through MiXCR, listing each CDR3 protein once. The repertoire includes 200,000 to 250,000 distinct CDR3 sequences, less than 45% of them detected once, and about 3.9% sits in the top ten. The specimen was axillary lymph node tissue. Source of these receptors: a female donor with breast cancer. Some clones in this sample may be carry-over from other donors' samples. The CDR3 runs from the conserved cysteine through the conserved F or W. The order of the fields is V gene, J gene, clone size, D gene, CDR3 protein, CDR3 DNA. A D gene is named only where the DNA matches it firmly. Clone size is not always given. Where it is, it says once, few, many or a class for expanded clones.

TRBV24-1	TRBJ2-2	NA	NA	CATSDFGPGSNTGELFF	TGTGCCACCAGTGATTTTGGGCCAGGGTCGAACACCGGGGAGCTGTTTTTT
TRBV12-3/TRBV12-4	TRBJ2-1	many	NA	CASNLALRDYNEQFF	TGTGCCAGCAATTTGGCCCTGAGGGACTACAATGAGCAGTTCTTC
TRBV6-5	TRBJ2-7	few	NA	CASSYSGGTSSYEQYF	TGTGCCAGCAGTTACTCTGGCGGAACTAGCTCCTACGAGCAGTACTTC
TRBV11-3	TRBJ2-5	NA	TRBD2	CASSQGLAGEETQYF	TGTGCCAGCAGCCAGGGACTAGCGGGAGAAGAGACCCAGTACTTC
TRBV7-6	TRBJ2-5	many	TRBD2	CATTGGVALQETQYF	TGTGCCACCACGGGGGGAGTAGCTCTTCAAGAGACCCAGTACTTC
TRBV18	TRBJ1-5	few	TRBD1	CATSTGGLSNQPQHF	TGTGCCACCTCAACAGGGGGCCTAAGCAATCAGCCCCAGCATTTT
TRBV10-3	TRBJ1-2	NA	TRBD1	CAISESTGAFYGYTF	TGTGCCATCAGTGAGTCGACAGGGGCCTTCTATGGCTACACCTTC
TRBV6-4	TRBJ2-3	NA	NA	CASRPASTDTQYF	TGTGCCAGCAGACCCGCTAGCACAGATACGCAGTATTTT
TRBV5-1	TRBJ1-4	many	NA	CASSPGANENLFF	TGCGCCAGCAGCCCAGGGGCGAATGAAAACCTGTTTTTT
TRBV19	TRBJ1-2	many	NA	CASSSGPGDYGYTF	TGTGCCAGTAGTAGCGGCCCAGGGGACTATGGCTACACCTTC
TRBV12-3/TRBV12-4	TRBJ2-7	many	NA	CASSLGLSYEQYF	TGTGCCAGCAGCCTCGGGTTGTCCTACGAGCAGTACTTC
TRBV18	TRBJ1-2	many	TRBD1	CASSPQGQGVNGYTF	TGTGCCAGCTCACCCCAAGGACAGGGGGTAAATGGCTACACCTTC
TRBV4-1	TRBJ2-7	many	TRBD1	CASSQDMNRGISEQYF	TGCGCCAGCAGCCAAGATATGAACAGGGGAATTTCCGAGCAGTACTTC
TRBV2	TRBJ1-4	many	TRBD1	CASGRDSSTNEKLFF	TGTGCCAGCGGCCGGGACAGCTCAACTAATGAAAAACTGTTTTTT
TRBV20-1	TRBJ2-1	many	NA	CSAYRGLRDNEQFF	TGCAGTGCTTATCGAGGCCTCCGGGACAATGAGCAGTTCTTC
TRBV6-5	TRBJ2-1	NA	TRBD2	CASRGLANAGVTYNEQFF	TGTGCCAGCAGAGGACTAGCGAACGCCGGGGTAACCTACAATGAGCAGTTCTTC
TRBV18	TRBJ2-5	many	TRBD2	CASSPLGLAGGRAETQYF	TGTGCCAGCTCACCACTAGGACTAGCGGGAGGGCGTGCGGAGACCCAGTACTTC
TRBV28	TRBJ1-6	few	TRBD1	CASSPDRGSYNSPLHF	TGTGCCAGCAGTCCGGACAGGGGCTCCTATAATTCACCCCTCCACTTT
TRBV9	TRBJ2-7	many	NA	CASSVSLLGEQYF	TGTGCCAGCAGCGTCTCGCTTTTAGGGGAGCAGTACTTC
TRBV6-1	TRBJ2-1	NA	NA	CASTKTTYNEQFF	TGTGCCAGCACTAAGACGACTTACAATGAGCAGTTCTTC